This T cell receptor (beta chain) stems from a study of cytomegalovirus exposure and HLA in healthy donors. Study-level background: A subsequent analysis reported that the 120 or so validation repertoires were produced on the same platform that had also been used for the 600 to 700 first-cohort repertoires. Points from the study as a whole: Subsequent analysis revealed that first-cohort TCR clusters tended to co-occur in the approximately 120 validation repertoires. High specificity and sensitivity for cytomegalovirus status were reported for the classifier. Investigators reported fewer than 200 TCR beta chains as tied to cytomegalovirus.

As for this clone: What it binds is unknown.

Clones were read by immunoSEQ multiplex PCR, and TCRdb kept only the in-frame ones, dropping some. The repertoire holds approximately 170,000 clones, with less than 85% as singletons. This CDR3 is 12 amino acids long. Trimming pared 3 bases from V and 4 bases from J, leaving 7 bases between. The germline CDR1 and CDR2 sequences are LNHDA and SQIVND (reference sequence). This TCR was recovered from a man younger than 30 in good health and CMV-seropositive. The sample was PBMCs. This chain joins TRBV19 and TRBJ2-7, with D unclear. DNA of the CDR3: TGTGCCAGTAGTATGCTCGGGTACGAGCAGTACTTC. Translation gives CASSMLGYEQYF.